This T cell receptor beta chain was observed in a study of shared clonotypes between healthy human individuals. Study-level findings and limits: Naive subsets generally had larger estimated richness than memory subsets. Naive CD4 clonotypes overlapped across a handful of donors at approximately 5.3%. The study sampled only blood, and tissue repertoires likely differ.

Regarding this clone: Its antigen is currently unknown.

The authors split each subset's genomic DNA evenly across several immunoSEQ plates. The method was immunoSEQ multiplex PCR; TCRdb's version includes in-frame clones alone and lacks a portion of them. The profile covers about 960,000 clones, with about 80% appearing a single time and about 1.5% taken by the ten largest. Germline V gene sequence: CDR1 MNHNS, CDR2 SASEGT. This CDR3 is 12 amino acids long. V lost 8 bases to trimming and J lost 7 bases, with 9 bases between them. The chain combines TRBV6-1 with TRBJ1-6, with no clear D. This clonotype was sampled from a man between 18 and 29 years old in good health. The sequenced sample consisted of memory CD4+ T cells sorted from blood. The subset was: CD45RA-negative fraction. The CDR3 sequence is CASVEGNSPLHF. CDR3 sequence (DNA): TGTGCCAGCGTAGAGGGCAATTCACCCCTCCACTTT.